This paragraph reports one T cell receptor (beta chain). The data belong to a study of blood T cell repertoires in COVID-19. Study-level background: Donors in the United States, Italy and Spain gave samples during acute or convalescent COVID-19.

Original analysis: Nucleated cell counts were estimated from reference gene primer amplification. The method was immunoSEQ multiplex PCR; TCRdb's version includes in-frame clones alone and lacks a portion of them. From that table come the V and J calls and clone size; the DNA was used to work out D and trimming. The sample shows 450,000 or so clones, around 91% of them seen only once. V dropped 0 bases and J dropped 6; count of bases not matched to a gene: 10. CDR1 is MGHRA, CDR2 YSYEKL, per germline. This CDR3 region has 18 residues. The material sequenced was peripheral blood. The receptor was derived from a woman aged 40 to 50 with COVID-19, enrolled during active disease. The chain links TRBV4-1 to TRBJ2-1, with 11 nucleotides matching TRBD2. The CDR3 sequence is CASSQERGLAELGNEQFF. The CDR3 DNA reads as TGCGCCAGCAGCCAAGAAAGGGGACTAGCGGAATTGGGCAATGAGCAGTTCTTC.